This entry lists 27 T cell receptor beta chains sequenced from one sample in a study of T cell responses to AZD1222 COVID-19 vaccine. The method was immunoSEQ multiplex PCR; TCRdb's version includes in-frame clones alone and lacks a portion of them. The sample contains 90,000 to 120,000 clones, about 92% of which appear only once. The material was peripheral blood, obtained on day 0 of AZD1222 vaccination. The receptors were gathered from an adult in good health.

The CDR3 DNA is TGTGCCAGCTCACCACCGAGCGAAGAGACCCAGTACTTC. Amino acid sequence: CASSPPSEETQYF. This chain links TRBV18 with TRBJ2-5, with D uncertain. CDR1 and CDR2 from the germline V gene are KGHSH and LQKENI. There are 13 residues in the CDR3. V lost 0 bases and J lost 3, with 5 bases in between.

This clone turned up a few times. The CDR3 region has the DNA TGTGCCAGCACCCTACGGGAGCTATACAATGAGCAGTTCTTC. As protein: CASTLRELYNEQFF. The V and J genes are TRBV7-9 and TRBJ2-1, with D tentatively TRBD2 (6 bases). V dropped 7 bases and J dropped 4 bases, with 14 bases sitting between them. CDR3 length equals 14 residues. Looked up from germline, CDR1 is SEHNR and CDR2 is FQNEAQ (reference sequence).

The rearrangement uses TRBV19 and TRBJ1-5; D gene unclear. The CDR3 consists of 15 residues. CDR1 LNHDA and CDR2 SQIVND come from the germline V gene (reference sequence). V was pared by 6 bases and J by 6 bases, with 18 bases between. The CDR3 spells CASRTSETSSQPQHF. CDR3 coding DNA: TGTGCCAGTAGGACTTCGGAGACCTCCAGTCAGCCCCAGCATTTT.

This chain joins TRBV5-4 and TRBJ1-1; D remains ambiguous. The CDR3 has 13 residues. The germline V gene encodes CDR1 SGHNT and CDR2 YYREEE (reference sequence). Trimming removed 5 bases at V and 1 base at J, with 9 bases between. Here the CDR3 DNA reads TGTGCCAGCAGGGACCCGGGGAACACTGAAGCTTTCTTT. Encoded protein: CASRDPGNTEAFF.

The CDR3 region is CASSYNRDSEKLFF. CDR3 nucleotide sequence: TGTGCCAGCAGTTACAACCGGGACAGTGAAAAACTGTTTTTT. The V and J genes are TRBV6-2 or TRBV6-3 and TRBJ1-4; 7 nucleotides match TRBD1. J gave up 7 bases and V 2 bases, and 4 bases lay outside the gene matches. Germline CDR1 MNHEY, CDR2 SVGEGT. This CDR3 contains 14 residues.

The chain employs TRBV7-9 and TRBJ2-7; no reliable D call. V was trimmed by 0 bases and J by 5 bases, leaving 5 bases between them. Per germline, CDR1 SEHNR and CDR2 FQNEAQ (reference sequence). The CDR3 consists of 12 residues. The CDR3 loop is CASSLALNEQYF. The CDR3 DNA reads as TGTGCCAGCAGCTTAGCGTTAAACGAGCAGTACTTC.

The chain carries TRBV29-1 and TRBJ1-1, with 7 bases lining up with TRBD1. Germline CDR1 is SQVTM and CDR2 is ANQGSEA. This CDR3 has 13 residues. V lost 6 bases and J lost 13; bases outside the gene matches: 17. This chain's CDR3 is CSVEGAVRSVGFF. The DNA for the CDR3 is TGCAGCGTGGAGGGGGCAGTACGCTCCGTGGGTTTCTTT.

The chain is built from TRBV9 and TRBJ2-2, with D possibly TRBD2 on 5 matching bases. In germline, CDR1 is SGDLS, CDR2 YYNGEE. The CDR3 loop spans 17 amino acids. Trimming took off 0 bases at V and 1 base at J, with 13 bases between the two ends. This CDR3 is CASSVAPGIRNTGELFF. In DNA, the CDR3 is TGTGCCAGCAGCGTAGCTCCGGGGATTAGGAACACCGGGGAGCTGTTTTTT. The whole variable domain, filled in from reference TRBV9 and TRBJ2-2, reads DSGVTQTPKHLITATGQRVTLRCSPRSGDLSVYWYQQSLDQGLQFLIQYYNGEERAKGNILERFSAQQFPDLHSELNLSSLELGDSALYFCASSVAPGIRNTGELFFGEGSRLTVL.

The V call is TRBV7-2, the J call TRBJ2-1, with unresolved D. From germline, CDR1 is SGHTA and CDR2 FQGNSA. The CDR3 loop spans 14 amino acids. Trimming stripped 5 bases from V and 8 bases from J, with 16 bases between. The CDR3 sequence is CASSRDHSGHEQFF. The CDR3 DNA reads TGTGCCAGCAGCCGTGACCACTCCGGTCATGAGCAGTTCTTC.

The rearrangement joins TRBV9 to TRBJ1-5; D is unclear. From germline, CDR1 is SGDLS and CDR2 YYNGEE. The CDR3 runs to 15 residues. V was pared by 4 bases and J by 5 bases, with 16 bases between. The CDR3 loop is CASSPYGQPYQPQHF. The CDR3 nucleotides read TGTGCCAGCAGCCCCTACGGGCAGCCATATCAGCCCCAGCATTTT.

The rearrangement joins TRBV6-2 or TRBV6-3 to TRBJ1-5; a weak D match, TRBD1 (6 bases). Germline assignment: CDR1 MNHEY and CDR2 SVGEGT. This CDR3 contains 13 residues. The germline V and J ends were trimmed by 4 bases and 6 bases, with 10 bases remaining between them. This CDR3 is CASSSRGSQPQHF. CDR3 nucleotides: TGTGCCAGCAGTTCAAGGGGGAGTCAGCCCCAGCATTTT.

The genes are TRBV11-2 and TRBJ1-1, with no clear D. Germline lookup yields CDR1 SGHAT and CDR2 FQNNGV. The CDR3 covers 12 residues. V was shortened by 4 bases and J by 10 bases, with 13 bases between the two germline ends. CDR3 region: CASSWEGGRAFF. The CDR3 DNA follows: TGTGCCAGCAGCTGGGAGGGTGGGAGAGCTTTCTTT.

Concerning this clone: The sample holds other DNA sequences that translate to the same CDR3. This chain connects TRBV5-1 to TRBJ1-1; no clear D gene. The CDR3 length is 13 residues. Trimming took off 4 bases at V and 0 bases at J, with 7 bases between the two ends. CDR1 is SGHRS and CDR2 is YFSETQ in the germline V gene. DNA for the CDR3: TGCGCCAGCAGCCTAGCGGTGAACACTGAAGCTTTCTTT. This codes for CASSLAVNTEAFF.

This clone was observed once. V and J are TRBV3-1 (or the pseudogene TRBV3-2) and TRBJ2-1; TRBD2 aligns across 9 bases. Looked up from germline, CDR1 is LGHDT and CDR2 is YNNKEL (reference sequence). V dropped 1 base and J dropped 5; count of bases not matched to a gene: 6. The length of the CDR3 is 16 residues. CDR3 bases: TGTGCCAGCAGCCAAGCAGGGCGGGGGGGTAACAATGAGCAGTTCTTC. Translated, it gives CASSQAGRGGNNEQFF.

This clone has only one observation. The DNA of the CDR3 is TGTGCCAGTAGTATTCGGCAGAATTCACCCCTCCACTTT. Translation: CASSIRQNSPLHF. The J gene is TRBJ1-6, the V gene TRBV19; no clear D. The ends were cut back, 3 bases at V and 7 bases at J, with 7 bases in the middle. Germline V lookup: CDR1 LNHDA, CDR2 SQIVND (reference sequence). The CDR3 totals 13 residues.

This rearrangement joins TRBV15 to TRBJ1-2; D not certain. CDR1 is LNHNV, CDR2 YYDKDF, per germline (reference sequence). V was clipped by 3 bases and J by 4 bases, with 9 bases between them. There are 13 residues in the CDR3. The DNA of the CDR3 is TGTGCCACCAGCAGTGGGGTGGTCTATGGCTACACCTTC. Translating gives CATSSGVVYGYTF.

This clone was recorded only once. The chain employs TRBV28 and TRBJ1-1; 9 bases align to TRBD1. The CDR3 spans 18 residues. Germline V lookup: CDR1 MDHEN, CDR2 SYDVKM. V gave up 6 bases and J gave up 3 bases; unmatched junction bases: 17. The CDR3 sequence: CASSYNHRDRAADTEAFF. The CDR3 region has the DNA TGTGCCAGCAGCTATAATCACCGGGACAGGGCTGCGGACACTGAAGCTTTCTTT.

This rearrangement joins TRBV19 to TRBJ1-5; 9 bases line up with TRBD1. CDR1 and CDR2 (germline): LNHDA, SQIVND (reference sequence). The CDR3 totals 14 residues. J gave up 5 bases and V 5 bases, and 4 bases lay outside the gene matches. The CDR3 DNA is TGTGCCAGTAGTTTACAGGGGGCCGATCAGCCCCAGCATTTT. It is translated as CASSLQGADQPQHF.

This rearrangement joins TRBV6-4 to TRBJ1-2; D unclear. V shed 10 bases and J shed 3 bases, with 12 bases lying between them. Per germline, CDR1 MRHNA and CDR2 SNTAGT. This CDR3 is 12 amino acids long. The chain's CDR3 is CAIQARHYGYTF. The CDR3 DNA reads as TGTGCCATTCAGGCCAGGCACTATGGCTACACCTTC.

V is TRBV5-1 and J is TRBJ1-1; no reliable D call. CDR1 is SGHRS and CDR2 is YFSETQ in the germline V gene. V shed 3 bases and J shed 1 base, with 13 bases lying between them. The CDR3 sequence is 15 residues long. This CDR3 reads CASSWNSMGNTEAFF. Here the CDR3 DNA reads TGCGCCAGCAGCTGGAACTCGATGGGGAACACTGAAGCTTTCTTT.

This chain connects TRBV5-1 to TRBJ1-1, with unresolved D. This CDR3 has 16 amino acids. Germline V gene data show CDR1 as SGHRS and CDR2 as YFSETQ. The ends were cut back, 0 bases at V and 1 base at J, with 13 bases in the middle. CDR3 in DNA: TGCGCCAGCAGCTTGGGGGCTGCCGGAAAGAACACTGAAGCTTTCTTT. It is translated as CASSLGAAGKNTEAFF. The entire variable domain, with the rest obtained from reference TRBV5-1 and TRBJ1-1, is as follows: KAGVTQTPRYLIKTRGQQVTLSCSPISGHRSVSWYQQTPGQGLQFLFEYFSETQRNKGNFPGRFSGRQFSNSRSEMNVSTLELGDSALYLCASSLGAAGKNTEAFFGQGTRLTVV.

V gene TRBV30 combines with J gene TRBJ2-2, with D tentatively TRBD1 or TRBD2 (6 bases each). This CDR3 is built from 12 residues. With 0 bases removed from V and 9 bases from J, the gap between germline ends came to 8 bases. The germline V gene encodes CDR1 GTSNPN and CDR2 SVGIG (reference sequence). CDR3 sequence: CAWSVGGRELFF. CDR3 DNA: TGTGCCTGGAGTGTAGGGGGGAGGGAGCTGTTTTTT.

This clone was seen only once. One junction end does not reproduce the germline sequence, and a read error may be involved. The CDR3 nucleotides are TGTGCCAGCAGTCAAGGACACCCCTCTGGAAACACCATATATTTT. Protein: CASSQGHPSGNTIYF. The chain carries TRBV3-1 (or the pseudogene TRBV3-2) and TRBJ1-3; perhaps TRBD1 as D (5 bases). There are 15 residues in the CDR3. Germline V CDR1 and CDR2: LGHDT, YNNKEL (reference sequence).

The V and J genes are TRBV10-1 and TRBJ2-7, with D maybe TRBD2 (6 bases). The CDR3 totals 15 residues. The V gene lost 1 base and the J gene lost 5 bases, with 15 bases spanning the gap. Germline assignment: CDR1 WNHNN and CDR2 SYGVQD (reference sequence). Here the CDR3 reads CASSEYRDWGDEQYF. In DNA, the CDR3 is TGCGCCAGCAGTGAGTACCGGGACTGGGGAGACGAGCAGTACTTC.

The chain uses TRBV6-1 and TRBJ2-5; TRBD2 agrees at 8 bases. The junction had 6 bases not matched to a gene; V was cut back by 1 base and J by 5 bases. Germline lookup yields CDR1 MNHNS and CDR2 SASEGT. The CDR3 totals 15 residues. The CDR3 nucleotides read TGTGCCAGCAGTGAAGGCCCGGGGGGGAGGGAGACCCAGTACTTC. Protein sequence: CASSEGPGGRETQYF.

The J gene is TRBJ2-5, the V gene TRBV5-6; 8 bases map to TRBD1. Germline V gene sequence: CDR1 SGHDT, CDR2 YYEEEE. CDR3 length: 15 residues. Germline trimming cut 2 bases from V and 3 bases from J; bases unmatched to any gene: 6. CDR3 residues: CASSFFRGREETQYF. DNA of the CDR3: TGTGCCAGCAGCTTCTTCAGGGGGCGGGAAGAGACCCAGTACTTC. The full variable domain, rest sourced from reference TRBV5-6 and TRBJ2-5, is DAGVTQSPTHLIKTRGQQVTLRCSPKSGHDTVSWYQQALGQGPQFIFQYYEEEERQRGNFPDRFSGHQFPNYSSELNVNALLLGDSALYLCASSFFRGREETQYFGPGTRLLVL.

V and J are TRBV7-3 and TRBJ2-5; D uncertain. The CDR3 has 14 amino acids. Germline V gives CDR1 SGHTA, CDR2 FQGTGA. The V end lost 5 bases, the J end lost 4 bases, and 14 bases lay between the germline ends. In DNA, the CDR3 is TGTGCCAGCAGCCTGAATTCTGGGCCAGAGACCCAGTACTTC. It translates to CASSLNSGPETQYF.